This T cell receptor beta chain was observed in a study of T cells in Graves' hyperthyroidism and ophthalmopathy. Study overall: Any treatment followed the collection of peripheral blood at initial diagnosis.

Amplification yielded TCR beta CDR3 regions, with RNA transcripts as the source. TCR CDR3 regions were first amplified by RT-PCR with HTBI primers. TCRdb independently ran MiXCR on the multiplex PCR reads; one entry per CDR3 protein. The table has 20,000 or so distinct CDR3 sequences, approximately 54% seen once. This clonotype came up many times. Its matching antigen is unknown. Study outcomes and limitations: The majority of expanded thyroid clonotypes above 0.001 also appeared in blood. From stable hyperthyroidism, ophthalmopathy was separated by a 13 V-J model.

The sequence was obtained from a woman aged 40 to 50 with Graves' hyperthyroidism that later progressed to Graves' ophthalmopathy. The specimen was blood.

The CDR3 loop reads CASSQGPQGANSPLHF. DNA for the CDR3: TGTGCCAGCAGCCAGGGCCCCCAGGGGGCTAATTCACCCCTCCACTTT. This rearrangement joins TRBV3-1 to TRBJ1-6; TRBD1 matches at 8 bases. The CDR3 consists of 16 residues. Germline lookup yields CDR1 LGHDT and CDR2 YNNKEL (reference sequence). V lost 3 bases to trimming and J lost 6 bases; unmatched junction nucleotides: 7.